This is a list of T cell receptor beta chains from one sample in a study of cytomegalovirus exposure and HLA in healthy donors. Produced via immunoSEQ multiplex PCR; TCRdb's table is partial and in-frame only. In all, the sample yields about 92,000 clones. Sequenced sample: PBMCs. Receptors originate from a man in his fifties or sixties in good health and CMV-seropositive. Each CDR3 is given with its conserved first and last residue. Each record gives: V gene, J gene, D gene, CDR3 DNA, CDR3 protein. D genes are given only for firm matches.

>TRBV16|TRBJ2-6|.
TGTGCCAGCAGCCAATATATAGGGGCCAACGTCCTGACTTTC
CASSQYIGANVLTF
>TRBV6-1|TRBJ2-3|.
TGTGCCAGCAGCGAGTCCGGGACTTTCACAGATACGCAGTATTTT
CASSESGTFTDTQYF
>TRBV9|TRBJ1-3|.
TGTGCCAGCAGCCCCATCGGAAACACCATATATTTT
CASSPIGNTIYF
>TRBV28|TRBJ2-5|.
TGTGCCAGCAGCTTCGGGGAGACCCAGTACTTC
CASSFGETQYF
>TRBV19|TRBJ2-2|.
TGTGCCAGTACCACTGGGAGGTTCACCGGGGAGCTGTTTTTT
CASTTGRFTGELFF
>TRBV6-5|TRBJ1-1|.
TGTGCCAGCAGTTACGACGGGAGGGACACTGAAGCTTTCTTT
CASSYDGRDTEAFF
>TRBV18|TRBJ1-1|.
TGTGCCAGCCTGGGGAGGGGGGTGAACACTGAAGCTTTCTTT
CASLGRGVNTEAFF
>TRBV28|TRBJ2-7|.
TGTGCCAGCAGTGAATTCCCCTGGGACTTCTACGAGCAGTACTTC
CASSEFPWDFYEQYF
>TRBV18|TRBJ1-5|TRBD1
TGTGCCAGCTCACCCGGGACAGGATCTCAGCCCCAGCATTTT
CASSPGTGSQPQHF
>TRBV18|TRBJ1-1|.
TGTGCCAGCTCACCACCGAATGTCGACATTGAAGCTTTCTTT
CASSPPNVDIEAFF
>TRBV29-1|TRBJ2-2|.
TGCAGCGTTGAGATGGGCTGGAACACCGGGGAGCTGTTTTTT
CSVEMGWNTGELFF
>TRBV4-3|TRBJ2-5|TRBD1
TGCGCCAGCAGCCGAGAGACAGGGTCCACCCAAGAGACCCAGTACTTC
CASSRETGSTQETQYF
>TRBV27|TRBJ1-2|TRBD1
TGTGCCAGCAGTTGGGGACAGGACTATGGCTACACCTTC
CASSWGQDYGYTF
>TRBV30|TRBJ2-1|.
TGTGCCTGGAGGGCTGGGGCATCCGCCTACAATGAGCAGTTCTTC
CAWRAGASAYNEQFF
>TRBV30|TRBJ2-5|TRBD2
TGTGCCTGGGCCGGGACTAGCGGAGAGACCCAGTACTTC
CAWAGTSGETQYF
>TRBV2|TRBJ1-1|.
TGTGCCAGCAGTGAGAGGACTGAAGCTTTCTTT
CASSERTEAFF
>TRBV28|TRBJ1-3|TRBD1
TGTGCCAGCAGTAGGGGGCTGGTTACGGGAAACACCATATATTTT
CASSRGLVTGNTIYF
>TRBV20-1|TRBJ1-2|.
TGCAGTGCTTCCCAGGCCTCTGGCTACACCTTC
CSASQASGYTF
>TRBV9|TRBJ2-7|TRBD1
TGTGCCAGCAGCGTCTCAGGGACAGCCTACGAGCAGTACTTC
CASSVSGTAYEQYF
>TRBV28|TRBJ2-6|.
TGTGCCAGCAGTTTGCTACAGGGAACTGCTGGGGCCAACGTCCTGACTTTC
CASSLLQGTAGANVLTF
>TRBV27|TRBJ1-2|.
TGTGCCAGCAGTCGGGGGGCGCAAATATTTGGTGGCTACACCTTC
CASSRGAQIFGGYTF
>TRBV5-1|TRBJ2-1|.
TGCGCCAGCAGCTTGGCGGAGGGCTCCTACAATGAGCAGTTCTTC
CASSLAEGSYNEQFF
>TRBV6-5|TRBJ2-7|TRBD2
TGTGCCAGCAAGGGACTAGCGCAAAGCGCCTACGAGCAGTACTTC
CASKGLAQSAYEQYF
>TRBV5-1|TRBJ2-1|TRBD2
TGCGCCAGCAGCGCCGGGGCCTCTAGCGGGAGTTTCAATGAGCAGTTCTTC
CASSAGASSGSFNEQFF
>TRBV5-4|TRBJ1-1|TRBD1
TGTGCCAGCAGCCGAGGACAGGTTGTTACTGAAGCTTTCTTT
CASSRGQVVTEAFF
>TRBV7-2|TRBJ1-3|.
TGTGCCAGCAGCTTAGTGGCAGATGGAAACACCATATATTTT
CASSLVADGNTIYF
>TRBV9|TRBJ2-3|TRBD2
TGTGCCAGCAGCGTAGTCCCACTAGCGACTAGCACAGATACGCAGTATTTT
CASSVVPLATSTDTQYF
>TRBV2|TRBJ1-1|TRBD1
TGTGCCAGCAGGGGGGACAGGGGCGACACTGAAGCTTTCTTT
CASRGDRGDTEAFF
>TRBV7-9|TRBJ2-3|.
TGTGCCAGCAGCCCCGTAGGAGGGAGCCAAGCAGATACGCAGTATTTT
CASSPVGGSQADTQYF
>TRBV19|TRBJ1-5|TRBD1
TGTGCCAGTAGTAAAGGACAGGGCAGTCAGCCCCAGCATTTT
CASSKGQGSQPQHF
>TRBV7-9|TRBJ2-1|TRBD1
TGTGCCAGCAGCTTATGGGGCGTCAGGGGGATCTACAATGAGCAGTTCTTC
CASSLWGVRGIYNEQFF
>TRBV7-7|TRBJ2-5|TRBD2
TGTGCTAGCAGCCCGGGGACTCTAGCGGGAAAGACCCAGTACTTC
CASSPGTLAGKTQYF
>TRBV19|TRBJ2-1|.
TGTGCCAGTAGTATAGACGGGGGGCGGTATGAGCAGTTCTTC
CASSIDGGRYEQFF
>TRBV11-3|TRBJ1-4|.
TGTGCCAGCAGCTCCCCCCTTGCAACTAATGAAAAACTGTTTTTT
CASSSPLATNEKLFF
>TRBV6-1|TRBJ1-5|TRBD1
TGTGCCAGCAGTGATTGGGGTACAGGGGGGCAGCCCCAGCATTTT
CASSDWGTGGQPQHF
>TRBV11-2|TRBJ2-5|TRBD1
TGTGCCAGCAGCTTGGACAGGTGGCAAGAGACCCAGTACTTC
CASSLDRWQETQYF
>TRBV29-1|TRBJ1-1|.
TGCAGCGGGTCGGCAGGCCCTATGAACACTGAAGCTTTCTTT
CSGSAGPMNTEAFF
>TRBV18|TRBJ2-5|.
TGTGCCAGCTCACACGGACAGCAACGGCAAGAGACCCAGTACTTC
CASSHGQQRQETQYF
>TRBV28|TRBJ1-2|.
TGTGCCAGCAGTCCCCATCCCTATGGCTACACCTTC
CASSPHPYGYTF
>TRBV7-3|TRBJ2-3|.
TGTGCCAGCAGCTCCGGGCAGGGGACAGATACGCAGTATTTT
CASSSGQGTDTQYF
>TRBV5-6|TRBJ2-3|.
TGTGCCAGCCGGGTTAGTTTTGATACGCAGTATTTT
CASRVSFDTQYF
>TRBV18|TRBJ2-1|.
TGTGCCAGCTCACCACCAGGACTCGACAATGAGCAGTTCTTC
CASSPPGLDNEQFF
>TRBV19|TRBJ1-1|TRBD1
TGTGCCAGTATTGGACAGGGGAACACTGAAGCTTTCTTT
CASIGQGNTEAFF
>TRBV7-9|TRBJ1-2|.
TGTGCCAGCAGCTCGCTTTGGGGGCTAGGAGGCTACACCTTC
CASSSLWGLGGYTF
>TRBV27|TRBJ2-5|TRBD2
TGTGCCAGCCAGGGACTAGCGGGGTCGGAGCCCCAGTACTTC
CASQGLAGSEPQYF
>TRBV4-3|TRBJ2-7|.
TGCGCCAGCAGCCAAAGCGGCCCCTACGAGCAGTACTTC
CASSQSGPYEQYF
>TRBV30|TRBJ2-2|.
TGTGCCTGGGGCCGCGTTCTGGGACTTAGCACCGGGGAGCTGTTTTTT
CAWGRVLGLSTGELFF
>TRBV19|TRBJ2-3|.
TGTGCCAGTAGGCAGGGTACAGATACGCAGTATTTT
CASRQGTDTQYF
>TRBV18|TRBJ1-5|.
TGTGCCAGCTCACCGGACACCAATCAGCCCCAGCATTTT
CASSPDTNQPQHF
>TRBV30|TRBJ2-6|.
TGTGCCTGGAGTTTGGACATCTCTGGGGCCAACGTCCTGACTTTC
CAWSLDISGANVLTF
>TRBV30|TRBJ1-2|TRBD1
TGTGCCTGGAGTGTCCAGACAGGGTACAACTATGGCTACACCTTC
CAWSVQTGYNYGYTF
>TRBV6-6|TRBJ2-5|.
TGTGCCAGCAGTTTCTCCCGGGGGCAAGAGACCCAGTACTTC
CASSFSRGQETQYF
>TRBV7-8|TRBJ2-5|TRBD2
TGTGCCAGCAGGGTCGCGGGAGGGCCTGGTGAGCAGTACTTC
CASRVAGGPGEQYF
>TRBV7-8|TRBJ2-7|.
TGTGCCAGCAGCTTAGGGACAGACCGCGCTTACGAGCAGTACTTC
CASSLGTDRAYEQYF
>TRBV5-1|TRBJ2-3|TRBD1
TGCGCCAGCAGATCCGGGACAGGGGCAGATACGCAGTATTTT
CASRSGTGADTQYF